These 20 T cell receptor beta chains share one sample of origin, sequenced in a study of regulatory T cells in long-lasting Graves disease. Time point of the sample: newly diagnosed GD, antithyroid drugs for less than 3 months. The TCR library was prepared using RNA isolated from PBMCs. Through Arm-PCR of CDR3 regions and iRepertoire HTBI primers, TCR beta libraries were built. In TCRdb, the multiplex PCR reads were re-called with MiXCR into one record per CDR3 protein. This sample has about 530,000 distinct CDR3 sequences, with roughly 15% found just once. This same sample was also taken into another study, of T cells in Graves' hyperthyroidism and ophthalmopathy.

The sequences come from peripheral blood mononuclear cells (PBMCs), collected at new diagnosis, from a patient treated with antithyroid drugs. The receptor set was obtained from a woman aged 40 to 65 with Graves disease.

This rearrangement joins TRBV3-1 to TRBJ1-4; no reliable D call. V shed 4 bases and J shed 0 bases, with 12 bases lying between them. This CDR3 spans 16 amino acids. Germline V CDR1 and CDR2: LGHDT, YNNKEL (reference sequence). The CDR3: CASSRSLSATNEKLFF. CDR3 in DNA: TGTGCCAGCAGCCGATCCTTATCCGCAACTAATGAAAAACTGTTTTTT. Complete variable domain (other parts from reference TRBV3-1 and TRBJ1-4): DTAVSQTPKYLVTQMGNDKSIKCEQNLGHDTMYWYKQDSKKFLKIMFSYNNKELIINETVPNRFSPKSPDKAHLNLHINSLELGDSAVYFCASSRSLSATNEKLFFGSGTQLSVL.

This clonotype showed up just a few times. The chain joins TRBV7-9 to TRBJ1-3; maybe TRBD1 (5 bases). CDR1 is SEHNR, CDR2 FQNEAQ, per germline (reference sequence). Deletions cut 5 bases from V and 4 bases from J, with 12 bases between. The CDR3 is 14 amino acids. The CDR3 DNA is TGTGCCAGCAGCCCCGGGACGACAGGAAACACCATATATTTT. Translating gives CASSPGTTGNTIYF.

In this sample, this clonotype turned up a few times. The chain combines TRBV19 with TRBJ1-6, with D tentatively TRBD1 (5 bases). V lost 6 bases, J lost 8 bases, and 17 bases lay in between. The CDR3 totals 15 residues. Germline V CDR1 and CDR2: LNHDA, SQIVND (reference sequence). In DNA form, the CDR3 reads TGTGCCAGTAGCCGCGGGCCGACGGGGGATTCACCCCTCCACTTT. Its translation is CASSRGPTGDSPLHF.

This clonotype has at least ten counts. This chain uses TRBV2 with TRBJ2-7; 11 bases agree with TRBD1. The CDR3 runs to 13 residues. Germline lookup yields CDR1 SNHLY and CDR2 FYNNEI. V was pared by 10 bases and J by 7 bases, with 9 bases of the junction left unmatched. CDR3 protein: CANQIGTGGEQYF. CDR3 sequence (DNA): TGTGCCAACCAGATAGGGACAGGGGGTGAGCAGTACTTC.

Concerning this clonotype itself: This may arise from a read error, as a much more abundant clone is one base away. The V and J genes are TRBV6-2 or TRBV6-3 and TRBJ1-3; D is possibly TRBD1 (6 bases). This CDR3 region has 17 residues. Germline V gives CDR1 MNHEY, CDR2 SVGEGT. The V end lost 0 bases, the J end lost 2 bases, and 14 bases lay between the germline ends. CDR3 residues: CASSYSTGPSPGNTIYF. CDR3 nucleotides: TGTGCCAGCAGTTACTCCACAGGGCCTAGCCCTGGAAACACCATATATTTT.

This clonotype was detected ten times or more. The genes are TRBV28 and TRBJ1-1; a possible D gene is TRBD1 (5 bases). V dropped 6 bases and J dropped 0 bases, with 23 bases sitting between them. The germline V gene encodes CDR1 MDHEN and CDR2 SYDVKM. The CDR3 is 18 amino acids. In nucleotides, the CDR3 is TGTGCCAGCAGCCTCCTTCCGACAGTTGTGTTCATGAACACTGAAGCTTTCTTT. It yields the protein CASSLLPTVVFMNTEAFF.

The rearrangement links TRBV6-6 to TRBJ1-4, with D perhaps TRBD1 (5 bases). The V gene lost 2 bases and the J gene lost 5 bases, with 9 bases spanning the gap. Looked up from germline, CDR1 is MNHNY and CDR2 is SVGAGI (reference sequence). The CDR3 consists of 14 residues. In DNA form, the CDR3 reads TGTGCCAGCAGTTACGGGACGGTCAATGAAAAACTGTTTTTT. It codes for CASSYGTVNEKLFF.

This clonotype was seen at least ten times. The rearrangement joins TRBV2 to TRBJ2-1; 7 bases map to TRBD2. The CDR3 covers 14 residues. The trim removed 6 bases at V and 5 bases at J, leaving 7 bases unmatched. Per the germline V gene, CDR1 is SNHLY and CDR2 is FYNNEI. CDR3 sequence: CASSREVANNEQFF. The CDR3 DNA reads TGTGCCAGCAGCCGGGAGGTAGCTAACAATGAGCAGTTCTTC.

J is TRBJ2-1 and V is TRBV5-1; D is perhaps TRBD2 (5 bases). Trimming removed 2 bases from V and 2 bases from J, with 8 bases in between. CDR1 SGHRS and CDR2 YFSETQ come from the germline V gene. The CDR3 length is 14 residues. The CDR3 sequence is CASSFPGTYNEQFF. The DNA for the CDR3 is TGCGCCAGCAGCTTCCCGGGGACCTACAATGAGCAGTTCTTC.

This clonotype was seen at least ten times. The rearrangement uses TRBV19 and TRBJ2-3; the match to TRBD1 covers 9 bases. The V gene's germline CDR1 is LNHDA and CDR2 SQIVND (reference sequence). With 6 bases clipped from V and 4 bases from J, the junction kept 8 bases outside the gene matches. The CDR3 totals 15 residues. CDR3 in amino acids: CASSFGTGSPDTQYF. In DNA, the CDR3 is TGTGCCAGTAGCTTCGGGACAGGGAGTCCAGATACGCAGTATTTT.

This clonotype was recorded at least ten times. This chain connects TRBV11-3 to TRBJ1-2; D unresolved. In germline, CDR1 is SGHNT, CDR2 YENEEA. This CDR3 is 12 amino acids long. The V gene lost 2 bases and the J gene lost 8 bases, with 9 bases spanning the gap. CDR3 DNA sequence: TGTGCCAGCAGCTTAAGTGGGCCCGGCTACACCTTC. Translating it yields CASSLSGPGYTF.

This clonotype has more than one count but fewer than ten. The rearrangement links TRBV20-1 to TRBJ2-7; D is unclear. Germline V gives CDR1 DFQATT, CDR2 SNEGSKA (reference sequence). The length of the CDR3 is 13 residues. The germline V and J ends were trimmed by 0 bases and 5 bases, with 11 bases remaining between them. The CDR3 DNA reads as TGCAGTGCTAGAGATGAAAGGACCCACGAGCAGTACTTC. Translation: CSARDERTHEQYF.

This clonotype occurred a few times. The V call is TRBV6-1, the J call TRBJ2-1, with D possibly matching TRBD2 (5 bases). The CDR3 consists of 11 residues. V lost 2 bases, J lost 14 bases, and 10 bases lay in between. Germline V gene lookup returns CDR1 MNHNS and CDR2 SASEGT. The CDR3 here is CASSENRREFF. The CDR3 nucleotides are TGTGCCAGCAGTGAAAATAGGCGGGAGTTCTTC.

This clonotype showed up many times. The rearrangement links TRBV30 to TRBJ1-1; no clear D. The CDR3 covers 12 residues. V was cut by 1 base and J by 6 bases, with 9 bases left in between. The germline V gene encodes CDR1 GTSNPN and CDR2 SVGIG (reference sequence). The CDR3 region has the DNA TGTGCCTGGAGTGGCGGGTCGGCTGAAGCTTTCTTT. It is translated as CAWSGGSAEAFF.

The CDR3 DNA sequence: TGTGCCAGCAGTGAGCCCGGACAGGGGAGGAAGGATGAAAAACTGTTTTTT. Amino acids: CASSEPGQGRKDEKLFF. The rearrangement joins TRBV6-1 to TRBJ1-4, with 9 bases fitting TRBD1. The CDR3 totals 17 residues. From germline, CDR1 is MNHNS and CDR2 SASEGT. The ends lost 3 bases at V and 6 bases at J; junction bases unmatched: 11.

As regards this clonotype: A much larger clone differs by one base, so this may be a read error. Given the absence of the conserved phenylalanine or tryptophan at the CDR3 end, a read error is likely. The chain couples TRBV7-6 to TRBJ2-1; 10 positions agree with TRBD1. The germline V gene encodes CDR1 SGHVS and CDR2 FNYEAQ. The CDR3 loop spans 15 amino acids. Germline trimming cut 4 bases from V and 6 bases from J; bases unmatched to any gene: 6. CDR3 loop: CASSYRDRGINEQFL. CDR3 DNA sequence: TGTGCCAGCAGCTACCGGGACAGGGGAATCAATGAGCAGTTCCTC.

This clonotype was picked up one time. The CDR3 here is CSVGWDNSGNTIYF. The CDR3 bases are TGCAGCGTTGGGTGGGACAACTCTGGAAACACCATATATTTT. V is TRBV29-1 and J is TRBJ1-3; TRBD1 is a possible D gene (6 bases). The V gene lost 4 bases and the J gene lost 0 bases, with 10 bases spanning the gap. This CDR3 region has 14 residues. CDR1 SQVTM and CDR2 ANQGSEA come from the germline V gene.

The gene calls are TRBV2 and TRBJ2-5; D ambiguous. This CDR3 has 13 amino acids. V was pared by 3 bases and J by 6 bases, with 11 bases between. Germline loops: CDR1 SNHLY, CDR2 FYNNEI. CDR3 nucleotides: TGTGCCAGCAGTGAGAACAGTCGGAAGACCCAGTACTTC. Encoded protein: CASSENSRKTQYF.

The sample holds many counts of this clonotype. The chain joins TRBV6-1 to TRBJ1-1, with a possible D match to TRBD1 (5 bases). Germline lookup yields CDR1 MNHNS and CDR2 SASEGT. CDR3 length equals 13 residues. Trimming removed 10 bases from V and 1 base from J, with 13 bases in between. CDR3 DNA: TGTGCCACCGCGGGGGGGGAGAACACTGAAGCTTTCTTT. Translation gives CATAGGENTEAFF.

The chain has TRBV2 and TRBJ2-2; 8 bases line up with TRBD1. J was trimmed by 1 base and V by 6 bases; bases with no gene match: 4. The germline gives CDR1 SNHLY, CDR2 FYNNEI. The CDR3 runs to 15 residues. Here the CDR3 reads CASRRTGQNTGELFF. The DNA of the CDR3 is TGTGCCAGCAGAAGGACAGGGCAGAACACCGGGGAGCTGTTTTTT.